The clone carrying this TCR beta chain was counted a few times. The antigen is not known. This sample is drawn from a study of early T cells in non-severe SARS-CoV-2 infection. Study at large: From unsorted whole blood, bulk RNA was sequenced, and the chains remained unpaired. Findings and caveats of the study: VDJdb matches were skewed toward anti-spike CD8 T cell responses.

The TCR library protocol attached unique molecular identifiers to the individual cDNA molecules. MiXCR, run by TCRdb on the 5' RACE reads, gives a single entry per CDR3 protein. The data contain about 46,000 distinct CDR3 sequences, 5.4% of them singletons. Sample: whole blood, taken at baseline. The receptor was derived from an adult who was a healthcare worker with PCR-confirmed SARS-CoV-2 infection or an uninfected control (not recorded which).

The CDR3 region is CAIRDSSGYTDTQYF. Written as DNA, the CDR3 is TGTGCCATCAGAGACAGTAGCGGGTACACAGATACGCAGTATTTT. The chain employs TRBV10-3 and TRBJ2-3; TRBD2 agrees at 7 bases. CDR1 and CDR2 from the germline V gene are ENHRY and SYGVKD. The V gene end was trimmed by 6 bases and the J gene end by 2 bases; junction bases not matched to a gene: 8. The CDR3 is 15 residues long.